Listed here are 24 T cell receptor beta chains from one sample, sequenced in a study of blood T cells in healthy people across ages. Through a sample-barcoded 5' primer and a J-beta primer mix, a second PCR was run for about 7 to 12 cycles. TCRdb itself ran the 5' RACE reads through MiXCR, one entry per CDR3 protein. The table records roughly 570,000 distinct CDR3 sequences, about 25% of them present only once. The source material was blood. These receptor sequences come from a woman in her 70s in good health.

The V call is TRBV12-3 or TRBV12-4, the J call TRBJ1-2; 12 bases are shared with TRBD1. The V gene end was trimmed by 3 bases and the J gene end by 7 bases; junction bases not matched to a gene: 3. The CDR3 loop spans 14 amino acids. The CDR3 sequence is CASSLPGQGAGYTF. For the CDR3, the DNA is TGTGCCAGCAGTTTGCCGGGACAGGGGGCTGGCTACACCTTC.

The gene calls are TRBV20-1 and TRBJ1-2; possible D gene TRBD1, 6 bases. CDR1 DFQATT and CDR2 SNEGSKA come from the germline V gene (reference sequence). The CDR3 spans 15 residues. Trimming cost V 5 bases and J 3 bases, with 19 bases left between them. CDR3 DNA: TGCAGTGCTTTAATACAGGGAGGGCAGCACTATGGCTACACCTTC. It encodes CSALIQGGQHYGYTF.

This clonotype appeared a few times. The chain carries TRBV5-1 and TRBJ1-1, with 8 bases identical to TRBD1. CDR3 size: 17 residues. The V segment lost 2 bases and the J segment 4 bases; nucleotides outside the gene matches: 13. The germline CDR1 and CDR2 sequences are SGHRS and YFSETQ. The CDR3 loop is CASSFSGGASGGTEAFF. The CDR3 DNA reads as TGCGCCAGCAGCTTCTCAGGGGGCGCGTCCGGGGGCACTGAAGCTTTCTTT.

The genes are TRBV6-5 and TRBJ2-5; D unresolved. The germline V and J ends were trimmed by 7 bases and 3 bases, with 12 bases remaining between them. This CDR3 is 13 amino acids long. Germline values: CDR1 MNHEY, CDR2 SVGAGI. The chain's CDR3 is CASTPRREETQYF. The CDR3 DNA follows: TGTGCCAGCACTCCGCGGCGAGAAGAGACCCAGTACTTC.

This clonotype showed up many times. The DNA of the CDR3 is TGTGCCAGCAGACCAGGGGGGGGCCGGGAGACCCAGTACTTC. The encoded protein is CASRPGGGRETQYF. The chain has TRBV28 and TRBJ2-5; tentatively, D is TRBD1 or TRBD2 (7 bases each). The CDR3 runs to 14 residues. The germline V and J ends were trimmed by 6 bases and 5 bases, with 16 bases remaining between them. The V gene's germline CDR1 is MDHEN and CDR2 SYDVKM.

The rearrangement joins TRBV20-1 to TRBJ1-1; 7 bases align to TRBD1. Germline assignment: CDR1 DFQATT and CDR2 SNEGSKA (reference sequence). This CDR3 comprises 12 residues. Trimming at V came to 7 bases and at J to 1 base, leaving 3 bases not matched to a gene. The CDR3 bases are TGCAGTGGACAGGGAGCGAACACTGAAGCTTTCTTT. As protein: CSGQGANTEAFF.

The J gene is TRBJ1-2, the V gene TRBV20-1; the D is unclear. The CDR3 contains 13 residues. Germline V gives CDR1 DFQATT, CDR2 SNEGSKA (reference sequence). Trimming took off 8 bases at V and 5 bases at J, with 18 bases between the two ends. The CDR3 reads CSPRTGIGYGYTF. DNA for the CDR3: TGCAGTCCACGTACGGGGATAGGGTATGGCTACACCTTC.

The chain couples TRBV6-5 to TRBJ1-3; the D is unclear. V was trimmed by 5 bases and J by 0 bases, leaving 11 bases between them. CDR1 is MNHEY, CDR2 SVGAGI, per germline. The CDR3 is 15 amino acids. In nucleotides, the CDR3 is TGTGCCAGCAGTCCCGAAAGGGACTCTGGAAACACCATATATTTT. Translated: CASSPERDSGNTIYF.

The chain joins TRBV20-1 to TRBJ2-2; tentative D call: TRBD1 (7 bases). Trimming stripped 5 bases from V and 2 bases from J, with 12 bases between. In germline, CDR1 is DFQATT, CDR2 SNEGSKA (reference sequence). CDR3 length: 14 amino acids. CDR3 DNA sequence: TGCAGTGCTCCTCAGGGGGGTAACACCGGGGAGCTGTTTTTT. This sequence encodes CSAPQGGNTGELFF.

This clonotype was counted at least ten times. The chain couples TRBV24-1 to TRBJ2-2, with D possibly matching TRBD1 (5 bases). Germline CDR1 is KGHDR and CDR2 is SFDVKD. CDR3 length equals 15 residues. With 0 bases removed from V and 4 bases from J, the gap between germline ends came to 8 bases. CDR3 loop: CATSDLRQGTGELFF. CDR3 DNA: TGTGCCACCAGTGATTTGCGTCAGGGCACCGGGGAGCTGTTTTTT.

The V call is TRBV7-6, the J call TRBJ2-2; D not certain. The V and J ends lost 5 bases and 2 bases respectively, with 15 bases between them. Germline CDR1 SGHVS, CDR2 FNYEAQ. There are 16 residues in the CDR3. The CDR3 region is CASSQRTARNTGELFF. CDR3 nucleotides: TGTGCCAGCAGCCAACGGACGGCAAGAAACACCGGGGAGCTGTTTTTT.

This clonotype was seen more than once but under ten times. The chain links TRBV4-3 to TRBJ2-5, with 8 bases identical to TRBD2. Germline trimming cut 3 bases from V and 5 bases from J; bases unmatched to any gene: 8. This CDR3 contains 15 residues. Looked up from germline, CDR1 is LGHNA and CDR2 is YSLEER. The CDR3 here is CASSHNPGGAETQYF. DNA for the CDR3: TGCGCCAGCAGCCACAACCCCGGGGGGGCGGAGACCCAGTACTTC.

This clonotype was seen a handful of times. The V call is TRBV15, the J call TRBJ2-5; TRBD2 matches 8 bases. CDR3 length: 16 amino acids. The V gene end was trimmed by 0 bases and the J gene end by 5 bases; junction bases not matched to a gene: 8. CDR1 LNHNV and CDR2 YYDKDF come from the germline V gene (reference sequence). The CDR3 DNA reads TGTGCCACCAGCAGAGACGCGAGCGGGGGTCAGGAGACCCAGTACTTC. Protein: CATSRDASGGQETQYF.

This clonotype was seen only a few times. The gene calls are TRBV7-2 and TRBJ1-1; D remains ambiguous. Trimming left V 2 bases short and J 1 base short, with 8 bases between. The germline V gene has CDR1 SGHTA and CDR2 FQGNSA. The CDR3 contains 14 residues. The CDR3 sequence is CASSLRSWNTEAFF. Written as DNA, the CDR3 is TGTGCCAGCAGCTTAAGATCCTGGAACACTGAAGCTTTCTTT.

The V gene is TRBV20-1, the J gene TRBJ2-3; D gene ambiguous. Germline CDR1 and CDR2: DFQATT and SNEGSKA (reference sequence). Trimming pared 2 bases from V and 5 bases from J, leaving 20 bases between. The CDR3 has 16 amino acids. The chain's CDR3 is CSARIVGRRTIDTQYF. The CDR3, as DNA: TGCAGTGCTAGAATAGTTGGGCGTAGAACAATAGATACGCAGTATTTT.

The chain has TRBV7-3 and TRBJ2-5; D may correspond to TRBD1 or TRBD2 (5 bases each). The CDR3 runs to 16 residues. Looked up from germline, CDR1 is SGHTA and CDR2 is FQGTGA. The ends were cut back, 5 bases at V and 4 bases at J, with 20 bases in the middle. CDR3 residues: CASSPQGPRWRETQYF. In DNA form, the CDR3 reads TGTGCCAGCAGCCCCCAGGGACCTCGGTGGAGAGAGACCCAGTACTTC.

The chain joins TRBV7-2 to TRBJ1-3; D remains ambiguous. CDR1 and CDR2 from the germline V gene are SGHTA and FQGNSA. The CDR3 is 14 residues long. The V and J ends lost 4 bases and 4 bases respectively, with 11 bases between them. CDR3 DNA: TGTGCCAGCAGCTCGAGCGTCGGGGGAAACACCATATATTTT. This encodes CASSSSVGGNTIYF.

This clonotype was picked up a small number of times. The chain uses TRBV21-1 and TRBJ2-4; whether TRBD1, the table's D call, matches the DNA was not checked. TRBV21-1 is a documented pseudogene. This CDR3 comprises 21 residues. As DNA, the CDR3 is TGTGCCAGCAGCAATTGGACAGGGGGTCCCCTGGGTCTATTAGCCAAAAACATTCAGTACTTC. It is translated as CASSNWTGGPLGLLAKNIQYF.

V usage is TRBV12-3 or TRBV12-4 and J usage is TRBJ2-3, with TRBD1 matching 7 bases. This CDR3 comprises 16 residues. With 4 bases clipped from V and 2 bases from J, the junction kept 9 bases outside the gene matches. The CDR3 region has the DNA TGTGCCAGCAGTTGGGACCGGGACAGCCCCACAGATACGCAGTATTTT. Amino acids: CASSWDRDSPTDTQYF.

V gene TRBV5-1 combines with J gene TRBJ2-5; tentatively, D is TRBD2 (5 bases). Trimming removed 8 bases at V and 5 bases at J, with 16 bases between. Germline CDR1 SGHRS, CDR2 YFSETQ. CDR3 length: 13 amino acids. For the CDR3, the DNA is TGCGCCAGTCAGACTACCATAGGGGAGACCCAGTACTTC. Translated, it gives CASQTTIGETQYF.

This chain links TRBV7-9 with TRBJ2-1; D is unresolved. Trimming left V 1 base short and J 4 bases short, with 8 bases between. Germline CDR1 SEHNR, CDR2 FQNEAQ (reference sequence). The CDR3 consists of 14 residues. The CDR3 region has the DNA TGTGCCAGCAGCTTAGGGGCTTTGTACAATGAGCAGTTCTTC. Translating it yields CASSLGALYNEQFF. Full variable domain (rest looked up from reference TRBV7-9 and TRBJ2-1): DTGVSQNPRHKITKRGQNVTFRCDPISEHNRLYWYRQTLGQGPEFLTYFQNEAQLEKSRLLSDRFSAERPKGSFSTLEIQRTEQGDSAMYLCASSLGALYNEQFFGPGTRLTVL.

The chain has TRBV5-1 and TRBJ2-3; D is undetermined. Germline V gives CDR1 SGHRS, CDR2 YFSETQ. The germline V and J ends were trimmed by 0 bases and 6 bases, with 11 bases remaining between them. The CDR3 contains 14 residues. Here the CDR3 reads CASSLGAILDTQYF. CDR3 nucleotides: TGCGCCAGCAGCTTGGGTGCCATTTTGGATACGCAGTATTTT.

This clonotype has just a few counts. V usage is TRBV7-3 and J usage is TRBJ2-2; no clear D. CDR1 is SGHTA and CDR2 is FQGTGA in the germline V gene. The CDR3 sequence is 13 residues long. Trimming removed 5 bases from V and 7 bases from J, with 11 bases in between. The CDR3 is CASSPTPDGELFF. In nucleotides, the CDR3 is TGTGCCAGCAGCCCCACCCCTGACGGGGAGCTGTTTTTT.

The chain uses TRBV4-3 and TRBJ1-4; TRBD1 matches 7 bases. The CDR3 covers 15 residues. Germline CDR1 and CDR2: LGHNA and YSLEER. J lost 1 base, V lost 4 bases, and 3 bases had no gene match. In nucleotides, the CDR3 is TGCGCCAGCAGCCCGCGGGACAGAACTAATGAAAAACTGTTTTTT. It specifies CASSPRDRTNEKLFF.